Listed below are T cell receptor beta chains from one sample, sequenced in a study of human T cells and chemical hapten exposure. Each CDR3 protein gets one entry after TCRdb re-called the RACE reads with MiXCR. This table holds 110,000 or so distinct CDR3 sequences, roughly a tenth found once. The sample consisted of whole blood, taken in connection with sensitization to the hapten diphenylcyclopropenone (DPC). Receptor source: a woman aged 40 to 55 with alopecia areata. Some clones in this sample may be carry-over from other donors' samples. Both conserved end residues are part of each CDR3. The D gene is left open where the match is weak. The size field is filled for only some rows; it gives once, few, many or a size class.

J gene: TRBJ2-1; D gene: .; clone size: few; V gene: TRBV2; CDR3 protein: CASSGDYNEQFF; CDR3 DNA: TGTGCCAGCAGTGGGGACTACAATGAGCAGTTCTTC
J gene: TRBJ2-2; D gene: .; clone size: few; V gene: TRBV6-4; CDR3 protein: CASILGGGKNTGELFF; CDR3 DNA: TGTGCCAGCATTCTAGGAGGGGGCAAAAACACCGGGGAGCTGTTTTTT
J gene: TRBJ1-6; D gene: .; clone size: .; V gene: TRBV7-2; CDR3 protein: CASSLAGDRSSYNSPLHF; CDR3 DNA: TGTGCCAGCAGCTTAGCTGGGGACCGCAGCTCCTATAATTCACCCCTCCATTTT
J gene: TRBJ2-7; D gene: .; clone size: many; V gene: TRBV6-2/TRBV6-3; CDR3 protein: CASSQGGEQYF; CDR3 DNA: TGTGCCAGCTCCCAGGGAGGAGAGCAGTACTTC
J gene: TRBJ1-2; D gene: .; clone size: many; V gene: TRBV20-1; CDR3 protein: CSARKARSANYGYTF; CDR3 DNA: TGCAGTGCTAGGAAAGCACGCTCAGCTAACTATGGCTACACCTTC
J gene: TRBJ1-2; D gene: TRBD1; clone size: .; V gene: TRBV29-1; CDR3 protein: CSVDVGQGNYGYTF; CDR3 DNA: TGCAGCGTTGACGTGGGACAGGGGAACTATGGCTACACCTTC
J gene: TRBJ1-2; D gene: .; clone size: many; V gene: TRBV29-1; CDR3 protein: CSVEGLHSGRTRYGYTF; CDR3 DNA: TGCAGCGTTGAAGGTCTCCATTCAGGGCGGACCCGCTATGGCTACACCTTC
J gene: TRBJ1-2; D gene: TRBD1; clone size: few; V gene: TRBV6-5; CDR3 protein: CASSPAGTALNYGYTF; CDR3 DNA: TGTGCCAGCAGTCCAGCCGGGACAGCACTTAACTATGGCTACACCTTC
J gene: TRBJ2-3; D gene: TRBD1; clone size: many; V gene: TRBV23-1; CDR3 protein: CASIARQGTDTQYF; CDR3 DNA: TGCGCCAGCATCGCCAGACAGGGAACAGATACGCAGTATTTT
J gene: TRBJ1-2; D gene: .; clone size: few; V gene: TRBV4-3; CDR3 protein: CASSQDLAGANYGYTF; CDR3 DNA: TGCGCCAGCAGCCAAGATTTAGCAGGTGCTAACTATGGCTACACCTTC
J gene: TRBJ2-1; D gene: .; clone size: many; V gene: TRBV4-3; CDR3 protein: CASSLTAGGDEQFF; CDR3 DNA: TGCGCCAGCAGCCTGACGGCGGGCGGGGATGAGCAGTTCTTC
J gene: TRBJ1-2; D gene: .; clone size: .; V gene: TRBV6-5; CDR3 protein: CASNSPDRLTF; CDR3 DNA: TGTGCCAGCAATTCACCCGACAGACTCACCTTC
J gene: TRBJ1-4; D gene: .; clone size: many; V gene: TRBV13; CDR3 protein: CASSLRLAGEKLFF; CDR3 DNA: TGTGCCAGCAGCTTAAGACTAGCGGGGGAAAAACTGTTTTTT
J gene: TRBJ1-2; D gene: .; clone size: many; V gene: TRBV3-1; CDR3 protein: CASSQDSQVWTYGYTF; CDR3 DNA: TGTGCCAGCAGCCAAGATAGTCAAGTTTGGACCTATGGCTACACCTTC
J gene: TRBJ1-1; D gene: .; clone size: .; V gene: TRBV20-1; CDR3 protein: CSARVVGKNTEAFF; CDR3 DNA: TGCAGTGCTAGGGTTGTGGGGAAGAACACTGAAGCTTTCTTT
J gene: TRBJ2-1; D gene: .; clone size: few; V gene: TRBV6-2/TRBV6-3; CDR3 protein: CASSYSGRVNNEQFF; CDR3 DNA: TGTGCCAGCAGTTACTCCGGCAGGGTAAACAATGAGCAGTTCTTC
J gene: TRBJ1-6; D gene: .; clone size: many; V gene: TRBV9; CDR3 protein: CASSVVENSPLHF; CDR3 DNA: TGTGCCAGCAGCGTAGTAGAGAATTCACCCCTCCACTTT
J gene: TRBJ1-1; D gene: .; clone size: many; V gene: TRBV5-1; CDR3 protein: CASSLERPNTEAFF; CDR3 DNA: TGCGCCAGCAGCTTGGAACGCCCGAACACTGAAGCTTTCTTT
J gene: TRBJ2-3; D gene: .; clone size: once; V gene: TRBV4-3; CDR3 protein: CPSSQDTGTDTQYF; CDR3 DNA: TGCCCCAGCAGCCAAGACACAGGAACAGATACGCAGTATTTT
J gene: TRBJ2-3; D gene: TRBD1; clone size: many; V gene: TRBV7-2; CDR3 protein: CASSFLGGPDTQYF; CDR3 DNA: TGTGCCAGCAGCTTTCTAGGGGGCCCAGATACGCAGTATTTT
J gene: TRBJ2-7; D gene: .; clone size: many; V gene: TRBV19; CDR3 protein: CASSMISIQGSEQYF; CDR3 DNA: TGTGCCAGTAGTATGATCTCGATACAGGGATCCGAGCAGTACTTC
J gene: TRBJ2-1; D gene: .; clone size: many; V gene: TRBV9; CDR3 protein: CASSVGSNDEQFF; CDR3 DNA: TGTGCCAGCAGCGTAGGGTCAAACGATGAGCAGTTCTTC
J gene: TRBJ2-2; D gene: TRBD1; clone size: many; V gene: TRBV11-3; CDR3 protein: CASSSRGSGTGELFF; CDR3 DNA: TGTGCCAGCAGCTCCAGGGGGTCGGGAACCGGGGAGCTGTTTTTT
J gene: TRBJ2-5; D gene: .; clone size: .; V gene: TRBV4-2; CDR3 protein: CASSQDRIGSQYF; CDR3 DNA: TGTGCCAGCAGCCAAGATAGGATTGGGTCCCAGTACTTC
J gene: TRBJ2-7; D gene: .; clone size: .; V gene: TRBV7-2; CDR3 protein: CASSQAGEQYF; CDR3 DNA: TGTGCCAGCAGCCAGGCGGGGGAGCAGTACTTC
J gene: TRBJ2-1; D gene: .; clone size: few; V gene: TRBV21-1; CDR3 protein: CASSKGPATYNEQFF; CDR3 DNA: TGTGCCAGCAGCAAGGGACCCGCGACTTACAATGAGCAGTTCTTC
J gene: TRBJ2-7; D gene: .; clone size: few; V gene: TRBV7-8; CDR3 protein: CASSLVGGTATEQYF; CDR3 DNA: TGTGCCAGCAGCTTAGTGGGCGGGACAGCCACCGAGCAGTACTTC
J gene: TRBJ2-3; D gene: TRBD2; clone size: many; V gene: TRBV6-5; CDR3 protein: CASSYRLAGAADTQYF; CDR3 DNA: TGTGCCAGCAGTTACCGACTAGCGGGGGCGGCAGATACGCAGTATTTT
J gene: TRBJ2-5; D gene: .; clone size: .; V gene: TRBV28; CDR3 protein: CASSLLREREAETQYF; CDR3 DNA: TGTGCCAGCAGTTTGCTCAGGGAAAGAGAAGCAGAGACCCAGTACTTC
J gene: TRBJ1-5; D gene: TRBD1; clone size: .; V gene: TRBV4-1; CDR3 protein: CASSQEPGQGKFQPQHF; CDR3 DNA: TGCGCCAGCAGCCAAGAGCCGGGACAGGGGAAGTTTCAGCCCCAGCATTTT
J gene: TRBJ1-2; D gene: .; clone size: .; V gene: TRBV15; CDR3 protein: CATSREVGHGYTF; CDR3 DNA: TGTGCCACCAGCAGAGAGGTGGGGCACGGCTACACCTTC
J gene: TRBJ1-1; D gene: TRBD1; clone size: few; V gene: TRBV10-3; CDR3 protein: CAITGQGPGTEAFF; CDR3 DNA: TGTGCCATCACGGGACAGGGGCCGGGCACTGAAGCTTTCTTT
J gene: TRBJ2-7; D gene: .; clone size: few; V gene: TRBV7-9; CDR3 protein: CASSYGGALVTTYEQYF; CDR3 DNA: TGTGCCAGCAGCTACGGCGGGGCCTTAGTAACCACCTACGAGCAGTACTTC
J gene: TRBJ1-3; D gene: .; clone size: .; V gene: TRBV29-1; CDR3 protein: CSVDLGTGNTIYF; CDR3 DNA: TGCAGCGTTGATCTGGGGACCGGAAACACCATATATTTT
J gene: TRBJ2-5; D gene: .; clone size: .; V gene: TRBV12-3/TRBV12-4; CDR3 protein: CASRPTTLNQETQYF; CDR3 DNA: TGTGCCAGCAGACCGACGACGCTGAACCAAGAGACCCAGTACTTC